This TCR beta chain was profiled in a study of cytomegalovirus exposure and HLA in healthy donors. About this clone: What it binds is unknown.

Study results and caveats: In vitro experiments confirmed that three CMV-associated chains were specific for CMV antigens. In a later analysis, TCR beta V- and J-gene trimming showed a link to a missense DCLRE1C variant. As was reported, the classifier diagnosed cytomegalovirus status with high specificity and sensitivity. Earlier findings revealed that most TCR beta V segments proved productive either about 87% or about 30% of the time.

Germline CDR1 MNHNS, CDR2 SASEGT. CDR3 length: 17 amino acids. V shed 4 bases, J shed 5 bases, and the junction held 5 bases outside the gene matches. Amplification used 60 Vbeta primers and 13 Jbeta primers. Assay: immunoSEQ multiplex PCR; the TCRdb copy retains only in-frame clones and omits some. The sample yields about 120,000 clones, about 83% seen once. The origin of this receptor is a middle-aged woman in good health and CMV-seropositive. Specimen: PBMCs. V gene TRBV6-1 combines with J gene TRBJ2-2, with TRBD2 identical over 15 bases. CDR3: CASSATGTSGGTGELFF. CDR3 nucleotide sequence: TGTGCCAGCAGTGCCACCGGGACTAGCGGGGGGACCGGGGAGCTGTTTTTT.